A single sample gave rise to the 10 T cell receptor beta chains below, sequenced in a study of shared clonotypes between healthy human individuals. CD8 cells classed as naive were CD45RO-negative and positively selected for CCR7, excluding terminally differentiated effector memory CD45RA+ cells. The repertoire was sequenced with immunoSEQ multiplex PCR; TCRdb's copy has only in-frame clones and lacks some. The table includes over 2 million clones, about 95% detected once. Sequencing used naive CD8+ T cells sorted from blood. These receptors all stem from a man aged 18 to 30 in good health.

The chain carries TRBV18 and TRBJ2-1; 12 bases map to TRBD2. The V segment lost 4 bases and the J segment 8 bases; nucleotides outside the gene matches: 6. CDR1 is KGHSH and CDR2 is LQKENI in the germline V gene. The CDR3 consists of 15 residues. The CDR3 reads CASSRLAGVLDEQFF. The CDR3 nucleotides read TGTGCCAGCTCACGACTAGCGGGAGTGCTTGATGAGCAGTTCTTC.

The genes are TRBV11-2 and TRBJ2-7, with TRBD2 as a possible D gene (6 bases). This CDR3 has 11 residues. Germline-derived CDR1 and CDR2 are SGHAT and FQNNGV. V shed 6 bases and J shed 6 bases, with 9 bases lying between them. The CDR3 reads CASRTSLEQYF. The CDR3 region has the DNA TGTGCCAGCAGAACTAGCCTCGAGCAGTACTTC.

This chain uses TRBV2 with TRBJ1-1; D is possibly TRBD1 (6 bases). This CDR3 comprises 15 residues. Per the germline V gene, CDR1 is SNHLY and CDR2 is FYNNEI. Trimming took 6 bases from V and 2 from J, leaving 16 bases between them. The CDR3 loop reads CASRFIETGNTEAFF. CDR3 DNA sequence: TGTGCCAGCAGATTCATTGAGACAGGAAACACTGAAGCTTTCTTT.

This chain uses TRBV10-3 with TRBJ1-1, with 7 positions matching TRBD1. Germline CDR1 reads ENHRY; CDR2 reads SYGVKD. With V trimmed by 10 bases and J by 1 base, 15 bases remained unmatched. This CDR3 spans 16 amino acids. The CDR3 protein is CATQPDRGPGNTEAFF. As DNA, the CDR3 is TGTGCCACCCAGCCGGATAGGGGGCCGGGGAACACTGAAGCTTTCTTT.

Notes on this clone: The sample contains more than one DNA sequence encoding this CDR3. The chain links TRBV4-1 to TRBJ2-7, with a possible D match to TRBD1 (6 bases). The CDR3 sequence is 14 residues long. The V gene's germline CDR1 is MGHRA and CDR2 YSYEKL. With 1 base removed from V and 2 bases from J, the gap between germline ends came to 9 bases. The CDR3 protein is CASSQVQGTYEQYF. CDR3 nucleotides: TGCGCCAGCAGCCAAGTACAGGGAACCTACGAGCAGTACTTC.

The V gene is TRBV4-1, the J gene TRBJ2-7, with TRBD1 matching over 9 bases. The germline gives CDR1 MGHRA, CDR2 YSYEKL. J lost 5 bases, V lost 3 bases, and 2 bases had no gene match. There are 13 residues in the CDR3. CDR3 in DNA: TGCGCCAGCAGCCATACAGGGGGCGACGAGCAGTACTTC. This encodes CASSHTGGDEQYF.

With respect to this clone: The same CDR3 also results from other DNA sequences found in this sample. The V gene is TRBV5-1, the J gene TRBJ2-1, with D possibly matching TRBD1 (6 bases). The CDR3 is 15 amino acids. CDR1 is SGHRS, CDR2 YFSETQ, per germline. Between the trimmed V and J ends, which lost 4 bases and 2 bases, there was a span of 13 bases. The DNA of the CDR3 is TGCGCCAGCAGCCTGGTTGGGGGCCCCTACAATGAGCAGTTCTTC. As protein: CASSLVGGPYNEQFF.

This clone showed up just once. Different DNA sequences within this sample yield the same CDR3. V usage is TRBV29-1 and J usage is TRBJ1-1; D unresolved. In germline, CDR1 is SQVTM, CDR2 ANQGSEA. The V end was cut by 0 bases, the J end by 0 bases, with 2 bases between. This CDR3 comprises 12 residues. The chain's CDR3 is CSVEEMNTEAFF. The CDR3 DNA follows: TGCAGCGTTGAAGAGATGAACACTGAAGCTTTCTTT.

V gene TRBV11-1 combines with J gene TRBJ2-7, with D maybe TRBD1 (6 bases). The CDR3 totals 15 residues. Germline CDR1 is SGHAT and CDR2 is FQDESV (reference sequence). The germline V and J ends were trimmed by 3 bases and 2 bases, with 14 bases remaining between them. The DNA for the CDR3 is TGTGCCAGCAGCTTTGCACAGGGTGAAACCTACGAGCAGTACTTC. This encodes CASSFAQGETYEQYF.

The chain is built from TRBV6-1 and TRBJ2-3; D is unresolved. Trimming removed 6 bases from V and 2 bases from J, with 6 bases in between. This CDR3 comprises 12 residues. Germline-derived CDR1 and CDR2 are MNHNS and SASEGT. The DNA of the CDR3 is TGTGCCAGCAGGGAGACCACAGATACGCAGTATTTT. This encodes CASRETTDTQYF.